This TCR beta chain came from a study of blood T cell repertoires in COVID-19. Study summary: The samples span acute and convalescent COVID-19 from the United States, Italy and Spain. The cDNA or gDNA used as material had been derived from T cells, B-cell-depleted T cells, or PBMCs.

Per the study methods: Cell counts per sample came from amplifying reference gene primers. Sequencing was performed with immunoSEQ multiplex PCR; in TCRdb, only in-frame clones are kept and a portion is missing. V and J calls and clone size are those listed in that table; D and trimming were worked out from the DNA. This table holds about 14,000 clones, 60% to 80% found once. The CDR3 spans 14 residues. The receptor's source is a human donor in a cohort sampled during active COVID-19. The V and J genes are TRBV21-1 and TRBJ2-4; TRBD1 was called by the table and not checked on the DNA. TRBV21-1 is tagged as a pseudogene. Sequenced: peripheral blood. The chain's CDR3 is CASSKIIAKNIQYF. The CDR3 DNA is TGTGCCAGCAGCAAAATCATAGCCAAAAACATTCAGTACTTC.